The 8 T cell receptor beta chains below all came from one sample that was sequenced in a study of T-cell memory formation after mild COVID-19. TCRdb called the 5' RACE reads again in MiXCR, with one record for every CDR3 protein. The sample holds under 300,000 distinct CDR3 sequences, under 8.5% seen once. The source material was PBMCs or a T cell subset sorted from them (not recorded which). The origin of the receptors is a young man who had mild COVID-19 (a few samples of this study predate the infection). Cell type and time point are not known.

This clonotype was seen more than once but under ten times. This chain connects TRBV5-1 to TRBJ2-5; D unresolved. The CDR3 has 12 amino acids. In germline, CDR1 is SGHRS, CDR2 YFSETQ. V was clipped by 5 bases and J by 2 bases, with 7 bases between them. The CDR3 here is CASSEPQETQYF. The CDR3 DNA reads as TGCGCCAGCAGTGAGCCTCAAGAGACCCAGTACTTC.

The chain joins TRBV10-3 to TRBJ2-7; 7 bases match TRBD1. V shed 6 bases, J shed 4 bases, and the junction held 12 bases outside the gene matches. This CDR3 region has 15 residues. CDR1 is ENHRY, CDR2 SYGVKD, per germline. The CDR3 DNA follows: TGTGCCATCAGAGGTGACAGGGCCCCCTCTTACGAGCAGTACTTC. Amino acid sequence: CAIRGDRAPSYEQYF.

With regard to this clonotype: The junction shows a germline mismatch at one end, possibly a read error. Here the CDR3 DNA reads TGCAGTGATAGAGATCCCAAGGCGGCCGGGGAGCTGTTTTTT. Amino acids: CSDRDPKAAGELFF. The V call is TRBV20-1, the J call TRBJ2-2; D not resolved. The CDR3 spans 14 residues. Germline-derived CDR1 and CDR2 are DFQATT and SNEGSKA (reference sequence).

The table lists this clonotype with many counts. This sequence joins TRBV9 and TRBJ2-3, with D maybe TRBD2 (6 bases). The V and J ends lost 2 bases and 4 bases respectively, with 8 bases between them. Germline CDR1 is SGDLS and CDR2 is YYNGEE. The CDR3 spans 13 residues. CDR3: CASSVGGADTQYF. The CDR3 DNA reads as TGTGCCAGCAGCGTCGGGGGAGCAGATACGCAGTATTTT.

This clonotype was observed a handful of times. The chain recombines TRBV12-3 or TRBV12-4 with TRBJ2-3; D could derive from TRBD1 or TRBD2 (5 bases each). The CDR3 totals 14 residues. V dropped 8 bases and J dropped 2 bases, with 14 bases sitting between them. CDR3 amino acids: CASRFFGTTDTQYF. Here the CDR3 DNA reads TGTGCCAGCCGATTTTTTGGGACCACAGATACGCAGTATTTT.

The table lists this clonotype with a few counts. The chain is built from TRBV11-2 and TRBJ2-1, with TRBD2 matching 9 bases. V shed 6 bases and J 9 bases; nucleotides not matched to a gene: 12. This CDR3 contains 15 residues. From germline, CDR1 is SGHAT and CDR2 FQNNGV. The CDR3 loop reads CASRISSGGPSEQFF. CDR3 sequence (DNA): TGTGCCAGCAGGATTTCGAGCGGGGGGCCCAGTGAGCAGTTCTTC.

The chain is built from TRBV5-1 and TRBJ2-1; possible D gene TRBD2, 5 bases. Germline V gives CDR1 SGHRS, CDR2 YFSETQ. V dropped 4 bases and J dropped 7 bases, with 21 bases sitting between them. CDR3 length equals 16 residues. The CDR3 sequence: CASSAMTTGSANEQFF. The CDR3 DNA follows: TGCGCCAGCAGCGCTATGACCACGGGGTCGGCGAATGAGCAGTTCTTC.

This clonotype was recorded at least ten times. The CDR3 reads CASSFDRGLREQYF. The CDR3 coding sequence is TGTGCCAGCAGCTTTGACAGGGGGCTTCGCGAGCAGTACTTC. V and J are TRBV7-2 and TRBJ2-7; 10 nucleotides line up with TRBD1. The CDR3 covers 14 residues. V shed 3 bases and J 6 bases; nucleotides not matched to a gene: 5. Germline V gives CDR1 SGHTA, CDR2 FQGNSA.